This entry lists 8 T cell receptor beta chains sequenced from one sample in a study of T cell repertoires in cytomegalovirus infection. TCRdb analysed the reads with MiXCR anew, one entry per CDR3 protein. The sample records about a million distinct CDR3 sequences, 31% being singletons. Their antigens are not known. The material sequenced was cultured CD8+ T cells from PBMCs, taken from culture after CMV antigen stimulation. All receptors come from a human donor in good health (CMV status not recorded). Some clones in this sample may be carry-over from other donors' samples.

Comments on this clonotype: Sequence at one end of the junction differs from germline and may be a read error. This chain uses TRBV6-8 with TRBJ1-1; D call uncertain. CDR3 size: 16 residues. The germline gives CDR1 MNHGY, CDR2 SAAAGT. In DNA form, the CDR3 reads TGTGCCAGCAATTACCTGCCGGGTCCTCGGAACACTGAAGCTTTCTTT. This codes for CASNYLPGPRNTEAFF.

In its sample, this clonotype was seen many times. The V gene is TRBV11-2, the J gene TRBJ1-1, with D possibly matching TRBD1 (5 bases). Trimming took off 0 bases at V and 0 bases at J, with 11 bases between the two ends. The CDR3 has 16 residues. Looked up from germline, CDR1 is SGHAT and CDR2 is FQNNGV. CDR3 protein: CASSLEFDSVNTEAFF. The CDR3 DNA follows: TGTGCCAGCAGCTTAGAATTTGACAGTGTGAACACTGAAGCTTTCTTT. The variable domain in full, with the rest retrieved from reference TRBV11-2 and TRBJ1-1, is EAGVAQSPRYKIIEKRQSVAFWCNPISGHATLYWYQQILGQGPKLLIQFQNNGVVDDSQLPKDRFSAERLKGVDSTLKIQPAKLEDSAVYLCASSLEFDSVNTEAFFGQGTRLTVV.

Points on this clonotype: An end of the junction does not agree with germline; a read error may underlie this. The J gene is TRBJ1-5, the V gene TRBV4-1; 7 nucleotides line up with TRBD1. CDR1 MGHRA and CDR2 YSYEKL come from the germline V gene. The CDR3 has 16 residues. CDR3 amino acids: CASSERTGISNQTQHF. The CDR3 nucleotides are TGCGCCAGCAGCGAACGGACAGGAATAAGCAATCAGACCCAGCATTTT.

On this clonotype itself: This may arise from a read error, as a much more abundant clone is one base away. CDR3 sequence reads: CANSRDRGSTEAFF. CDR3 DNA sequence: TGTGCCAACAGTCGAGACAGGGGATCCACTGAAGCTTTCTTT. V gene TRBV6-6 combines with J gene TRBJ1-1, with 8 bases identical to TRBD1. Germline CDR1 is MNHNY and CDR2 is SVGAGI (reference sequence). The CDR3 is made up of 14 amino acids.

J is TRBJ2-3 and V is TRBV2; a possible D gene is TRBD2 (5 bases). V was shortened by 2 bases and J by 0 bases, with 15 bases between the two germline ends. The CDR3 has 17 amino acids. Germline V gene lookup returns CDR1 SNHLY and CDR2 FYNNEI. CDR3 coding DNA: TGTGCCAGCAGTGAATACGGTATCGGGGTCAGCACAGATACGCAGTATTTT. It specifies CASSEYGIGVSTDTQYF.

V usage is TRBV28 and J usage is TRBJ1-6, with D perhaps matching TRBD1 (6 bases). The CDR3 consists of 14 residues. Germline lookup yields CDR1 MDHEN and CDR2 SYDVKM. V lost 5 bases and J lost 8, with 13 bases in between. This chain's CDR3 is CASSITGSYSPLHF. CDR3 DNA sequence: TGTGCCAGCAGTATAACAGGGTCTTATTCACCCCTCCACTTT. Full variable domain (missing parts from reference TRBV28 and TRBJ1-6): DVKVTQSSRYLVKRTGEKVFLECVQDMDHENMFWYRQDPGLGLRLIYFSYDVKMKEKGDIPEGYSVSREKKERFSLILESASTNQTSMYLCASSITGSYSPLHFGNGTRLTVT.

The chain has TRBV10-3 and TRBJ2-1, with D possibly being TRBD2 (5 bases). The V and J ends lost 2 bases and 0 bases respectively, with 5 bases between them. Per the germline V gene, CDR1 is ENHRY and CDR2 is SYGVKD. The CDR3 length is 14 residues. DNA for the CDR3: TGTGCCATCAGTGAGACTAGCTCCTACAATGAGCAGTTCTTC. It yields the protein CAISETSSYNEQFF.

This clonotype was detected many times. J is TRBJ2-3 and V is TRBV6-2 or TRBV6-3; the D is unclear. The length of the CDR3 is 14 residues. V lost 2 bases and J lost 2, with 8 bases in between. The germline gives CDR1 MNHEY, CDR2 SVGEGT. CDR3 sequence reads: CASSYETNTDTQYF. CDR3 nucleotide sequence: TGTGCCAGCAGTTACGAAACTAACACAGATACGCAGTATTTT.